Below are 26 T cell receptor beta chains sequenced from a single sample in a study of T-cell reconstitution after alpha-beta-depleted transplantation in children. A library of TCRbeta sequences, prepared with unique molecular identifiers, was generated. TCRdb called the PCR reads again in MiXCR, with one record for every CDR3 protein. The sample lists 120,000 to 150,000 distinct CDR3 sequences; about 9% were seen once. The sequencing used PBMCs, mostly from graft donor cells, collected 180 days after TCRalphabeta/CD19-depleted stem cell transplant. These TCRs come from a female patient younger than 10 who had a stem cell transplant for congenital amegakaryocytic thrombocytopenia, so the T cells may come from the graft donor.

In its sample, this clonotype was seen many times. V gene TRBV5-4 combines with J gene TRBJ2-2, with a weak D call TRBD1 (5 bases). The V and J ends lost 6 bases and 4 bases respectively, with 13 bases between them. CDR1 is SGHNT and CDR2 is YYREEE in the germline V gene (reference sequence). The CDR3 has 14 amino acids. The DNA of the CDR3 is TGTGCCAGCACCTCGACAGAGCTCACCGGGGAGCTGTTTTTT. This codes for CASTSTELTGELFF.

V is TRBV27 and J is TRBJ2-1; the D gene is possibly TRBD2 (6 bases). The CDR3 runs 13 residues. Trimming removed 5 bases at V and 6 bases at J, with 11 bases between. CDR1 MNHEY and CDR2 SMNVEV come from the germline V gene (reference sequence). CDR3 in DNA: TGTGCCAGCAGTGGGCGGCGGGGCAATGAGCAGTTCTTC. It codes for CASSGRRGNEQFF.

This clonotype was found many times. This chain links TRBV20-1 with TRBJ2-1; possibly TRBD2 for D (6 bases). V shed 3 bases and J shed 0 bases, with 15 bases lying between them. This CDR3 is 16 amino acids long. Germline loops: CDR1 DFQATT, CDR2 SNEGSKA (reference sequence). The CDR3 nucleotides are TGCAGTGCTAGTGGCGGAGTGGGGGGCTCCTACAATGAGCAGTTCTTC. Translated, it gives CSASGGVGGSYNEQFF.

This clonotype was counted between two and nine times. The chain uses TRBV6-4 and TRBJ2-1; 8 positions match TRBD1. The CDR3 totals 15 residues. Germline V gives CDR1 MRHNA, CDR2 SNTAGT. V shed 10 bases and J 8 bases; nucleotides not matched to a gene: 16. The CDR3 DNA is TGTGCCACCAGAAGTGGTGACAGGGGATCGGATGAGCAGTTCTTC. Translation: CATRSGDRGSDEQFF.

At least ten counts were recorded for this clonotype. V and J are TRBV3-1 and TRBJ1-2; TRBD1 matches 7 bases. Germline V gene data show CDR1 as LGHDT and CDR2 as YNNKEL (reference sequence). Trimming took 3 bases from V and 7 from J; bases not matched to a gene: 11. The CDR3 totals 15 residues. CDR3 DNA: TGTGCCAGCAGCCATGGGCGAGGGGGCGCTGGTGGCTACACCTTC. Protein product: CASSHGRGGAGGYTF.

This clonotype has more than one count but fewer than ten. V usage is TRBV6-1 and J usage is TRBJ1-5; maybe TRBD1 (5 bases). This CDR3 contains 15 residues. Germline values: CDR1 MNHNS, CDR2 SASEGT. The germline V and J ends were trimmed by 6 bases and 7 bases, with 19 bases remaining between them. The CDR3 coding sequence is TGTGCCAGCAGCCGGGGGACGGCCGGGGGGCAGCCCCAGCATTTT. This sequence encodes CASSRGTAGGQPQHF.

The J gene is TRBJ2-5, the V gene TRBV4-1; D is undetermined. Germline CDR1 is MGHRA and CDR2 is YSYEKL. The length of the CDR3 is 14 residues. V was pared by 1 base and J by 1 base, with 7 bases between. The CDR3, as DNA: TGCGCCAGCAGCCAAGGGCAGACCCAAGAGACCCAGTACTTC. Residues: CASSQGQTQETQYF.

V usage is TRBV4-1 and J usage is TRBJ2-7; D unresolved. CDR3 length equals 15 residues. Per germline, CDR1 MGHRA and CDR2 YSYEKL. Trimming stripped 1 base from V and 3 bases from J, with 13 bases between. The CDR3 DNA is TGCGCCAGCAGCCAAGTTGTGGTTAGCTACTACGAGCAGTACTTC. Translating it yields CASSQVVVSYYEQYF.

This clonotype has at least ten counts. The gene calls are TRBV10-3 and TRBJ2-7, with TRBD2 matching 10 bases. This CDR3 comprises 16 residues. V was clipped by 0 bases and J by 4 bases; unmatched bases: 6. Germline assignment: CDR1 ENHRY and CDR2 SYGVKD. The CDR3 loop is CAISESGSGRWYEQYF. The CDR3 DNA is TGTGCCATCAGTGAGTCGGGTAGCGGGAGGTGGTACGAGCAGTACTTC.

This clonotype appeared many times. The junction differs from germline at one of its ends, possibly a read error. This chain uses TRBV18 with TRBJ2-7; D ambiguous. This CDR3 contains 13 residues. The germline V gene encodes CDR1 KGHSH and CDR2 LQKENI. CDR3 bases: TGTGCCAGCTCCCCACCGACCCTGTACGAGCAGTACTTC. This codes for CASSPPTLYEQYF.

Many counts were recorded for this clonotype. At one of its ends the junction is not consistent with the germline gene, which may arise from a read error. The V call is TRBV6-2 or TRBV6-3, the J call TRBJ1-1; TRBD1 agrees at 8 bases. Looked up from germline, CDR1 is MNHEY and CDR2 is SVGEGT. The CDR3 loop spans 11 amino acids. The chain's CDR3 is CASSQGAEVFF. The CDR3 region has the DNA TGTGCCAGCAGCCAGGGGGCCGAAGTTTTCTTT.

This clonotype was seen a handful of times. This chain joins TRBV20-1 and TRBJ2-3, with 12 bases aligning to TRBD1. The germline CDR1 and CDR2 sequences are DFQATT and SNEGSKA (reference sequence). The junction had 6 bases not matched to a gene; V was cut back by 8 bases and J by 3 bases. There are 14 residues in the CDR3. The CDR3 DNA sequence: TGCAGTCCGGGACAGGGGGCGAGAACAGATACGCAGTATTTT. Translating gives CSPGQGARTDTQYF.

This clonotype appeared many times. V and J are TRBV12-3 or TRBV12-4 and TRBJ2-1; D unresolved. The CDR3 has 15 amino acids. The V end lost 0 bases, the J end lost 0 bases, and 6 bases lay between the germline ends. CDR3 residues: CASSLASSSYNEQFF. The CDR3 coding sequence is TGTGCCAGCAGTTTAGCGTCGAGCTCCTACAATGAGCAGTTCTTC.

This clonotype was seen repeatedly, ten times or more. The rearrangement joins TRBV5-1 to TRBJ2-5, with D perhaps TRBD1 or TRBD2 (5 bases each). The CDR3 is 14 residues long. The V end lost 8 bases, the J end lost 0 bases, and 14 bases lay between the germline ends. CDR1 is SGHRS, CDR2 YFSETQ, per germline. The CDR3 protein is CASRYEGHQETQYF. CDR3 bases: TGCGCCAGTCGCTACGAGGGGCACCAAGAGACCCAGTACTTC. Combining the CDR3 with reference TRBV5-1 and TRBJ2-5 gives the whole variable domain KAGVTQTPRYLIKTRGQQVTLSCSPISGHRSVSWYQQTPGQGLQFLFEYFSETQRNKGNFPGRFSGRQFSNSRSEMNVSTLELGDSALYLCASRYEGHQETQYFGPGTRLLVL.

This clonotype came up a few times. The chain is built from TRBV6-2 or TRBV6-3 and TRBJ2-1; D perhaps matches TRBD2 (6 bases). Germline CDR1 reads MNHEY; CDR2 reads SVGEGT. Trimming stripped 2 bases from V and 4 bases from J, with 9 bases between. The CDR3 is 14 amino acids. CDR3 bases: TGTGCCAGCAGTTACCGGGGGACTTACAATGAGCAGTTCTTC. It encodes CASSYRGTYNEQFF.

The sample holds many counts of this clonotype. This chain connects TRBV3-1 to TRBJ2-7, with D perhaps matching TRBD1 (5 bases). Germline V gene sequence: CDR1 LGHDT, CDR2 YNNKEL (reference sequence). CDR3 length: 14 amino acids. Deletions cut 0 bases from V and 4 bases from J, with 10 bases between. As DNA, the CDR3 is TGTGCCAGCAGCCAAGACAGGGCTTCGTACGAGCAGTACTTC. Translated: CASSQDRASYEQYF.

J is TRBJ1-2 and V is TRBV6-2 or TRBV6-3; tentatively, D is TRBD1 (6 bases). Trimming left V 5 bases short and J 6 bases short, with 10 bases between. This CDR3 has 12 amino acids. CDR1 and CDR2 (germline): MNHEY, SVGEGT. The CDR3: CASSRGQNGYTF. The CDR3 DNA follows: TGTGCCAGCAGTAGAGGACAGAATGGCTACACCTTC.

V and J are TRBV19 and TRBJ1-1; D not resolved. Trimming removed 0 bases from V and 3 bases from J, with 5 bases in between. The CDR3 is 13 amino acids. Per germline, CDR1 LNHDA and CDR2 SQIVND (reference sequence). In DNA form, the CDR3 reads TGTGCCAGTAGTATAGAGGAGGACACTGAAGCTTTCTTT. It specifies CASSIEEDTEAFF.

This clonotype showed up many times. This sequence joins TRBV29-1 and TRBJ2-5; no clear D. Germline loops: CDR1 SQVTM, CDR2 ANQGSEA. This CDR3 region has 12 residues. Trimming stripped 7 bases from V and 7 bases from J, with 16 bases between. CDR3 DNA sequence: TGCAGCGCTGGTGGCAGCTACGGGACCCAGTACTTC. This sequence encodes CSAGGSYGTQYF.

This clonotype was seen once. This clone may be a read error of a much larger clone one base away. The CDR3 does not end in the conserved phenylalanine or tryptophan, so this is likely a read error. The chain is built from TRBV27 and TRBJ2-7; D might be TRBD2 (6 bases). CDR3 length: 11 amino acids. Trimming took off 8 bases at V and 6 bases at J, with 11 bases between the two ends. The germline V gene has CDR1 MNHEY and CDR2 SMNVEV (reference sequence). CDR3 protein: CASVSGVEQYL. The CDR3 nucleotides are TGTGCCAGCGTTTCGGGGGTCGAGCAGTACTTG.

This clonotype was seen only a few times. The chain is built from TRBV7-2 and TRBJ2-3; D might be TRBD2 (6 bases). V gave up 2 bases and J gave up 3 bases, with 12 bases separating them. Germline V gives CDR1 SGHTA, CDR2 FQGNSA. This CDR3 spans 15 amino acids. In DNA form, the CDR3 reads TGTGCCAGCAGCTTATACCTTGCGGGGACAGATACGCAGTATTTT. Its protein product is CASSLYLAGTDTQYF.

The table lists this clonotype with many counts. The rearrangement uses TRBV29-1 and TRBJ1-1, with D unclear. This CDR3 has 12 residues. The V gene lost 0 bases and the J gene lost 1 base, with 3 bases spanning the gap. Germline values: CDR1 SQVTM, CDR2 ANQGSEA. CDR3 region: CSVEDGNTEAFF. The CDR3 DNA sequence: TGCAGCGTTGAAGATGGGAACACTGAAGCTTTCTTT.

This clonotype has at least ten counts. The rearrangement uses TRBV20-1 and TRBJ1-2; D ambiguous. This CDR3 comprises 11 residues. V dropped 6 bases and J dropped 4 bases, with 9 bases sitting between them. Germline assignment: CDR1 DFQATT and CDR2 SNEGSKA (reference sequence). Here the CDR3 reads CSAYVAYGYTF. In DNA, the CDR3 is TGCAGTGCCTACGTAGCCTATGGCTACACCTTC.

This clonotype was detected many times. The chain employs TRBV12-3 or TRBV12-4 and TRBJ1-5; no reliable D call. The CDR3 is 13 residues long. The V end was cut by 6 bases, the J end by 0 bases, with 6 bases between. CDR3 sequence reads: CASRPNSNQPQHF. CDR3 sequence (DNA): TGTGCCAGCAGACCTAATAGCAATCAGCCCCAGCATTTT.

This clonotype has at least ten counts. The chain carries TRBV5-5 and TRBJ1-2; no clear D. V gave up 0 bases and J gave up 14 bases, with 11 bases separating them. CDR1 and CDR2 from the germline V gene are SGHKS and YYEKEE (reference sequence). The CDR3 covers 11 residues. This chain's CDR3 is CASSLEWLPTF. DNA of the CDR3: TGTGCCAGCAGCTTGGAATGGCTACCGACCTTC.

The chain is built from TRBV15 and TRBJ1-5, with D uncertain. The CDR3 runs 13 residues. V lost 3 bases, J lost 7 bases, and 10 bases lay in between. CDR1 is LNHNV, CDR2 YYDKDF, per germline (reference sequence). This chain's CDR3 is CATSSLRWQPQHF. The CDR3 nucleotides are TGTGCCACCAGCAGCCTTAGGTGGCAGCCCCAGCATTTT.